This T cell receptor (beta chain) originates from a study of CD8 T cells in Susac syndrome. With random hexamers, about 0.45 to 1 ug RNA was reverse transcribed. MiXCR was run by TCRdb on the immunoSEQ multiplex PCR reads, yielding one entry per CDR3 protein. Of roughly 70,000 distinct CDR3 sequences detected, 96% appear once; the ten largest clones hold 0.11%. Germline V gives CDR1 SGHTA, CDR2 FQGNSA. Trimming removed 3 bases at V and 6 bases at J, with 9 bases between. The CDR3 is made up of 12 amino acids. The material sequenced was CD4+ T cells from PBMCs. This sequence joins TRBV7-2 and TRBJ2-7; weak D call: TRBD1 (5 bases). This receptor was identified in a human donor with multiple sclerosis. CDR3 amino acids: CASSFPGREQYF. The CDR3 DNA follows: TGTGCCAGCAGCTTTCCAGGGCGCGAGCAGTACTTC.